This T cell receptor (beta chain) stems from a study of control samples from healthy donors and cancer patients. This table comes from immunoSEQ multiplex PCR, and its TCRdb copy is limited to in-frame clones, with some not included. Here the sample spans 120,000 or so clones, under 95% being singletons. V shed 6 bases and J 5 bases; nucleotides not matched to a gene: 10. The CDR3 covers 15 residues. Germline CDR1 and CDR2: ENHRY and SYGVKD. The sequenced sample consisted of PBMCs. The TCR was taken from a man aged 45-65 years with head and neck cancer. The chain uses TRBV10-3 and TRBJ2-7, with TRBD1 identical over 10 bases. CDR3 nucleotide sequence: TGTGCCATCAGAGAACCTCCGGGACAGGGGAACGAGCAGTACTTC. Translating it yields CAIREPPGQGNEQYF.